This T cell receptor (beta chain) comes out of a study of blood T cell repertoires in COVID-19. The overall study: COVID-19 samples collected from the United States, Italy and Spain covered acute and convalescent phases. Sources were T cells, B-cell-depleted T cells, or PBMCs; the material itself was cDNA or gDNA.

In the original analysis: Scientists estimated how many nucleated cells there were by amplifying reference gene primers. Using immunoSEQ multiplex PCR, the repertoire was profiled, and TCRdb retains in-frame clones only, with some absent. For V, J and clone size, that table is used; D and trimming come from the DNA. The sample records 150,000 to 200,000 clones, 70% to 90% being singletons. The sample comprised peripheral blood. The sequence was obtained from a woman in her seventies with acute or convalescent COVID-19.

DNA for the CDR3: TGTGCCAGCAGCGACCTCGACAGGGCTGGCTACACCTTC. Its translation is CASSDLDRAGYTF. This chain connects TRBV3-1 (or the pseudogene TRBV3-2) to TRBJ1-2, with 7 bases aligning to TRBD1. The germline gives CDR1 LGHDT, CDR2 YNNKEL (reference sequence). This CDR3 comprises 13 residues. Losses at the gene ends were 5 bases for V and 7 bases for J; bases not matched to a gene: 7.